This entry concerns a single T cell receptor beta chain. What it binds is not known. The protocol was immunoSEQ multiplex PCR, while the TCRdb copy is restricted to in-frame clones and leaves out a portion. The sample lists 67,000 or so clones; 90% to 95% were seen once. The record originates from a study of cytomegalovirus exposure and HLA in healthy donors. General study findings and limits: In vitro checks showed that a few CMV-associated chains really do target CMV antigens.

Germline values: CDR1 SGHVS, CDR2 FNYEAQ. The CDR3 has 14 amino acids. Trimming stripped 5 bases from V and 1 base from J, with 10 bases between. The TCR comes from a man aged 18-30 years in good health and CMV-seropositive. The chain uses TRBV7-6 and TRBJ2-3; D is unclear. Source material: PBMCs. CDR3 bases: TGTGCCAGCAGCCCCCTTTTTGGCACAGATACGCAGTATTTT. It yields the protein CASSPLFGTDTQYF.